Below are 29 T cell receptor beta chains sequenced from a single sample in a study of T cell responses to AZD1222 COVID-19 vaccine. Sequenced by immunoSEQ multiplex PCR; TCRdb stores in-frame clones only, minus some. This table has 60,000 to 100,000 clones, about 91% appearing once. The sequenced sample was peripheral blood, obtained on day 0 of MenACWY control vaccination. Receptors originate from an adult in good health.

The rearrangement joins TRBV20-1 to TRBJ2-3, with a weak D call TRBD2 (6 bases). The CDR3 runs to 15 residues. Germline loops: CDR1 DFQATT, CDR2 SNEGSKA (reference sequence). The V end lost 3 bases, the J end lost 2 bases, and 15 bases lay between the germline ends. For the CDR3, the DNA is TGCAGTGCTAGTCCCGAGGAGGGCTACACAGATACGCAGTATTTT. Amino acid sequence: CSASPEEGYTDTQYF.

The chain joins TRBV11-1 to TRBJ2-5, with 9 bases identical to TRBD1. The CDR3 spans 15 residues. J was trimmed by 2 bases and V by 5 bases; bases with no gene match: 6. Germline V gene data show CDR1 as SGHAT and CDR2 as FQDESV (reference sequence). In DNA form, the CDR3 reads TGTGCCAGCAGCCCAAAACAGGGGGCTCAAGAGACCCAGTACTTC. It is translated as CASSPKQGAQETQYF. Looking up the rest from reference TRBV11-1 and TRBJ2-5 gives the full variable domain: EAEVAQSPRYKITEKSQAVAFWCDPISGHATLYWYRQILGQGPELLVQFQDESVVDDSQLPKDRFSAERLKGVDSTLKIQPAELGDSAMYLCASSPKQGAQETQYFGPGTRLLVL.

This chain connects TRBV9 to TRBJ1-1; the D gene is possibly TRBD1 (6 bases). This CDR3 has 13 residues. Germline V gives CDR1 SGDLS, CDR2 YYNGEE. V dropped 4 bases and J dropped 1 base, with 8 bases sitting between them. The CDR3 protein is CASSLRGNTEAFF. CDR3 DNA sequence: TGTGCCAGCAGCCTCAGGGGGAACACTGAAGCTTTCTTT.

The V call is TRBV10-3, the J call TRBJ1-3; tentative D call: TRBD1 (6 bases). The CDR3 spans 17 residues. Germline V gene data show CDR1 as ENHRY and CDR2 as SYGVKD. V was pared by 6 bases and J by 3 bases, with 21 bases between. The DNA for the CDR3 is TGTGCCATCAGCGTTTCTAAGGGGGAAACCTTTGGAAACACCATATATTTT. Protein sequence: CAISVSKGETFGNTIYF.

V and J are TRBV3-1 (or the pseudogene TRBV3-2) and TRBJ2-7; D remains unclear. This CDR3 comprises 14 residues. V lost 3 bases, J lost 1 base, and 10 bases lay in between. Germline lookup yields CDR1 LGHDT and CDR2 YNNKEL (reference sequence). The CDR3 loop is CASSQSVVSYEQYF. For the CDR3, the DNA is TGTGCCAGCAGCCAGAGCGTTGTATCCTACGAGCAGTACTTC.

J is TRBJ1-1 and V is TRBV5-1; tentatively, D is TRBD1 (6 bases). The CDR3 runs to 13 residues. Trimming took off 3 bases at V and 7 bases at J, with 13 bases between the two ends. Germline V lookup: CDR1 SGHRS, CDR2 YFSETQ. In DNA form, the CDR3 reads TGCGCCAGCAGCTCCCGGACAGCCAATGAAGCTTTCTTT. Its translation: CASSSRTANEAFF.

The chain carries TRBV7-9 and TRBJ1-6; the match to TRBD1 covers 8 bases. This CDR3 contains 13 residues. J gave up 12 bases and V 3 bases, and 4 bases lay outside the gene matches. Germline CDR1 reads SEHNR; CDR2 reads FQNEAQ (reference sequence). CDR3 coding DNA: TGTGCCAGCAGCTTGGGACAGGAAAAACCCCTCCACTTT. Its protein product is CASSLGQEKPLHF.

The chain is built from TRBV25-1 and TRBJ2-1, with D hard to call. This CDR3 spans 17 amino acids. The germline V gene has CDR1 MGHDK and CDR2 SYGVNS. V was pared by 5 bases and J by 0 bases, with 17 bases between. This CDR3 is CASSPSISESSYNEQFF. CDR3 DNA: TGTGCCAGCAGTCCTTCAATATCAGAGAGCTCCTACAATGAGCAGTTCTTC.

The rearrangement uses TRBV7-8 and TRBJ2-5; D perhaps matches TRBD1 (5 bases). V lost 5 bases, J lost 2 bases, and 9 bases lay in between. Germline assignment: CDR1 SGHVS and CDR2 FQNEAQ. This CDR3 region has 13 residues. The CDR3, as DNA: TGTGCCAGCAGCGTCGACAGTCAAGAGACCCAGTACTTC. Its translation: CASSVDSQETQYF.

V usage is TRBV28 and J usage is TRBJ1-1; D might be TRBD1 (5 bases). The CDR3 runs to 14 residues. Germline values: CDR1 MDHEN, CDR2 SYDVKM. V shed 1 base and J shed 4 bases, with 10 bases lying between them. The CDR3 DNA reads TGTGCCAGCAGTTTATTAGGGGCTGGCACTGAAGCTTTCTTT. Translation: CASSLLGAGTEAFF.

This sequence joins TRBV10-3 and TRBJ1-5, with 8 bases matching TRBD1. V lost 6 bases, J lost 3 bases, and 1 base stayed unmatched. There are 13 residues in the CDR3. Looked up from germline, CDR1 is ENHRY and CDR2 is SYGVKD. Here the CDR3 reads CAIRDRDNQPQHF. Written as DNA, the CDR3 is TGTGCCATCAGGGACAGGGACAATCAGCCCCAGCATTTT.

The chain joins TRBV27 to TRBJ2-7; 11 bases line up with TRBD2. The CDR3 is 17 amino acids. V trimming: 2 bases; J trimming: 5 bases; junction bases outside the gene matches: 11. The germline V gene has CDR1 MNHEY and CDR2 SMNVEV (reference sequence). DNA of the CDR3: TGTGCCAGCAGTTTACTGACTAGCGGGGAGTTTGGAAACGAGCAGTACTTC. Translation gives CASSLLTSGEFGNEQYF.

J is TRBJ2-3 and V is TRBV4-3, with TRBD1 as a possible D gene (5 bases). In germline, CDR1 is LGHNA, CDR2 YSLEER. V dropped 1 base and J dropped 3 bases, with 11 bases sitting between them. CDR3 length: 15 residues. The CDR3 is CASSQGSRQTDTQYF. The DNA of the CDR3 is TGCGCCAGCAGCCAAGGTTCTCGACAGACAGATACGCAGTATTTT.

The genes are TRBV5-1 and TRBJ1-2; D is unresolved. V gave up 0 bases and J gave up 6 bases, with 6 bases separating them. This CDR3 comprises 12 residues. In germline, CDR1 is SGHRS, CDR2 YFSETQ. CDR3 protein: CASSLVRDGYTF. The CDR3 DNA sequence: TGCGCCAGCAGCTTGGTTCGGGATGGCTACACCTTC.

This clone appeared a few times. The genes are TRBV4-3 and TRBJ1-1, with 7 bases that match TRBD1. Germline CDR1 LGHNA, CDR2 YSLEER. V was pared by 1 base and J by 2 bases, with 7 bases of the junction left unmatched. The CDR3 loop spans 16 amino acids. The CDR3 is CASSQAKQGRNTEAFF. The CDR3 bases are TGCGCCAGCAGCCAAGCTAAACAGGGGAGAAACACTGAAGCTTTCTTT.

This clone showed up just once. This chain joins TRBV5-1 and TRBJ2-1; 8 bases line up with TRBD2. CDR1 is SGHRS, CDR2 YFSETQ, per germline. The V segment lost 5 bases and the J segment 3 bases; nucleotides outside the gene matches: 7. The CDR3 has 15 amino acids. For the CDR3, the DNA is TGCGCCAGCAGGACTACTAGCGGAGTCTACAATGAGCAGTTCTTC. Its protein product is CASRTTSGVYNEQFF.

The J gene is TRBJ2-6, the V gene TRBV3-1 (or the pseudogene TRBV3-2), with D hard to call. Germline V gene lookup returns CDR1 LGHDT and CDR2 YNNKEL (reference sequence). V lost 1 base, J lost 0 bases, and 7 bases lay in between. This CDR3 is built from 16 residues. CDR3 sequence reads: CASSQVLNSGANVLTF. The CDR3 DNA is TGTGCCAGCAGCCAAGTACTGAACTCTGGGGCCAACGTCCTGACTTTC.

The chain is built from TRBV6-2 or TRBV6-3 and TRBJ1-1; the D gene is possibly TRBD1 (6 bases). V was shortened by 0 bases and J by 1 base, with 12 bases between the two germline ends. Germline CDR1 reads MNHEY; CDR2 reads SVGEGT. The CDR3 spans 16 residues. The CDR3 DNA is TGTGCCAGCAGTTACTCATCGGACAGCTGGAACACTGAAGCTTTCTTT. Its protein product is CASSYSSDSWNTEAFF.

The V and J genes are TRBV11-1 and TRBJ1-2; 7 bases agree with TRBD1. From germline, CDR1 is SGHAT and CDR2 FQDESV (reference sequence). There are 12 residues in the CDR3. V lost 5 bases, J lost 6 bases, and 3 bases stayed unmatched. The CDR3 here is CASSRDRDGYTF. In nucleotides, the CDR3 is TGTGCCAGCAGCCGCGACAGGGATGGCTACACCTTC. The whole variable domain, remainder taken from reference TRBV11-1 and TRBJ1-2, is EAEVAQSPRYKITEKSQAVAFWCDPISGHATLYWYRQILGQGPELLVQFQDESVVDDSQLPKDRFSAERLKGVDSTLKIQPAELGDSAMYLCASSRDRDGYTFGSGTRLTVV.

The rearrangement links TRBV28 to TRBJ1-5; no clear D gene. The length of the CDR3 is 12 residues. Germline CDR1 MDHEN, CDR2 SYDVKM. The V end was cut by 5 bases, the J end by 7 bases, with 9 bases between. Here the CDR3 reads CASSHGLQPQHF. The DNA of the CDR3 is TGTGCCAGCAGTCATGGGTTACAGCCCCAGCATTTT. The full variable domain, its missing parts supplied by reference TRBV28 and TRBJ1-5, is DVKVTQSSRYLVKRTGEKVFLECVQDMDHENMFWYRQDPGLGLRLIYFSYDVKMKEKGDIPEGYSVSREKKERFSLILESASTNQTSMYLCASSHGLQPQHFGDGTRLSIL.

The CDR3 sequence: CASRGYTGELFF. CDR3 coding DNA: TGTGCCAGCCGTGGGTACACCGGGGAGCTGTTTTTT. The chain joins TRBV19 to TRBJ2-2; the D is unclear. Between the trimmed V and J ends, which lost 9 bases and 3 bases, there was a span of 8 bases. Germline loops: CDR1 LNHDA, CDR2 SQIVND (reference sequence). There are 12 residues in the CDR3.

This clone has just one count. The chain is built from TRBV30 and TRBJ1-4; D is unclear. Trimming removed 2 bases at V and 0 bases at J, with 7 bases between. The CDR3 is made up of 14 amino acids. Germline assignment: CDR1 GTSNPN and CDR2 SVGIG (reference sequence). In nucleotides, the CDR3 is TGTGCCTGGAGTTCCCCCTCAACTAATGAAAAACTGTTTTTT. Translation gives CAWSSPSTNEKLFF.

The genes are TRBV5-1 and TRBJ2-1, with D hard to call. The germline gives CDR1 SGHRS, CDR2 YFSETQ. With 0 bases removed from V and 9 bases from J, the gap between germline ends came to 10 bases. The CDR3 runs to 13 residues. DNA for the CDR3: TGCGCCAGCAGCTTGGCCTTACTGGGTGAGCAGTTCTTC. Translating gives CASSLALLGEQFF.

The chain links TRBV28 to TRBJ2-6; 9 bases fit TRBD1. Germline CDR1 reads MDHEN; CDR2 reads SYDVKM. This CDR3 spans 15 amino acids. The junction had 4 bases not matched to a gene; V was cut back by 7 bases and J by 3 bases. The CDR3 is CASNGQGLGANVLTF. The CDR3 nucleotides are TGTGCCAGCAACGGACAGGGGCTTGGGGCCAACGTCCTGACTTTC.

The chain has TRBV27 and TRBJ2-3; D call uncertain. Per the germline V gene, CDR1 is MNHEY and CDR2 is SMNVEV (reference sequence). Trimming shortened V by 1 base and J by 0 bases, and 8 bases separated the two germline ends. The CDR3 loop spans 15 amino acids. CDR3 protein: CASSLWESSTDTQYF. The CDR3 DNA reads TGTGCCAGCAGTTTATGGGAATCTAGCACAGATACGCAGTATTTT.

The chain couples TRBV6-2 or TRBV6-3 to TRBJ1-1; 9 bases match TRBD1. The J segment lost 4 bases and the V segment lost 5 bases, leaving 5 bases of the junction unmatched. The CDR3 runs 14 residues. Germline-derived CDR1 and CDR2 are MNHEY and SVGEGT. The CDR3 nucleotides read TGTGCCAGCAGTCCCTGGACAGGGGTCACTGAAGCTTTCTTT. Residues: CASSPWTGVTEAFF.

The J gene is TRBJ1-6, the V gene TRBV19; possible D gene TRBD1, 5 bases. The CDR3 runs to 15 residues. V was shortened by 7 bases and J by 4 bases, with 14 bases between the two germline ends. Germline V CDR1 and CDR2: LNHDA, SQIVND (reference sequence). The CDR3 reads CASTGQIGYNSPLHF. The CDR3 coding sequence is TGTGCCAGTACAGGGCAAATAGGATATAATTCACCCCTCCACTTT.

This clone has just one count. This rearrangement joins TRBV2 to TRBJ2-2; D gene uncertain. Germline-derived CDR1 and CDR2 are SNHLY and FYNNEI. CDR3 size: 12 residues. V was trimmed by 6 bases and J by 8 bases, leaving 10 bases between them. CDR3 bases: TGTGCCAGCAGAAACTCAGAAGGGGAGCTGTTTTTT. Protein: CASRNSEGELFF.

In nucleotides, the CDR3 is TGTGCCAGCATCCAAGGGACAGGGGGCGCGGAGACCCAGTACTTC. It specifies CASIQGTGGAETQYF. The chain recombines TRBV7-6 with TRBJ2-5; the match to TRBD1 covers 12 bases. The CDR3 runs 15 residues. V shed 7 bases, J shed 5 bases, and the junction held 8 bases outside the gene matches. Germline V CDR1 and CDR2: SGHVS, FNYEAQ.